This paragraph reports one T cell receptor beta chain. Assay: immunoSEQ multiplex PCR; the TCRdb copy retains only in-frame clones and omits some. The sample holds about 20,000 clones, around 90% seen once. This specimen comes from a study of control samples from healthy donors and cancer patients. Germline CDR1 SGHRS, CDR2 YFSETQ. This CDR3 has 15 residues. Trimming stripped 5 bases from V and 2 bases from J, with 16 bases between. The receptor's source is a man between 60 and 75 years old with head and neck cancer. The chain recombines TRBV5-1 with TRBJ2-5, with D perhaps TRBD2 (6 bases). Sequencing was performed on PBMCs. CDR3 sequence (DNA): TGCGCCAGCAGATCTACGGGGGTAAAGCAAGAGACCCAGTACTTC. Translated, it gives CASRSTGVKQETQYF.